The clone carrying this T cell receptor (beta chain) was observed at least ten times. Germline lookup yields CDR1 SGHRS and CDR2 YFSETQ. CDR3 length: 15 amino acids. V shed 0 bases and J shed 0 bases, with 7 bases lying between them. This table comes from immunoSEQ multiplex PCR, and its TCRdb copy is limited to in-frame clones, with some not included. The sample consists of 100,000 or so clones, 80% to 90% of them appearing once. This entry belongs to a study of control samples from healthy donors and cancer patients. The sequenced material came from blood. The TCR was taken from a woman in her 50s in good health. The genes are TRBV5-1 and TRBJ1-3, with D hard to call. The chain's CDR3 is CASSLGTRSGNTIYF. Written as DNA, the CDR3 is TGCGCCAGCAGCTTGGGGACCCGCTCTGGAAACACCATATATTTT.